This paragraph covers one T cell receptor beta chain sequence. Other DNA sequences in the same sample also yield this CDR3. These data come from a study of beta chain features in type 1 diabetes. Study summary: There were 107,917,701 sorted cells examined across all samples.

Sorting that relied on CD45RO/CCR7/CD25/CD127/CD95/CD27 yielded CD4+ naive, central memory, regulatory and stem cell-like memory cells. Purities over 98% were achieved in all sorted populations. Expressed TCRB transcripts were sequenced, since all the RNA that had been isolated was reverse transcribed. Assay used: immunoSEQ multiplex PCR; TCRdb lists only in-frame clones, some missing. This repertoire shows about 350,000 clones, around a fifth found once; its top ten account for around 0.045%. The V end was cut by 1 base, the J end by 3 bases, with 9 bases between. The V gene's germline CDR1 is SEHNR and CDR2 FQNEAQ (reference sequence). The CDR3 has 14 residues.

The chain couples TRBV7-9 to TRBJ1-2; D might be TRBD1 (6 bases). The receptor's source is a woman aged 18-30 years in good health. Source material: naive CD4+ T cells from blood. This chain's CDR3 is CASSLEQGDYGYTF. The DNA of the CDR3 is TGTGCCAGCAGCTTAGAACAGGGTGACTATGGCTACACCTTC. Combining the CDR3 with reference TRBV7-9 and TRBJ1-2 gives the whole variable domain DTGVSQNPRHKITKRGQNVTFRCDPISEHNRLYWYRQTLGQGPEFLTYFQNEAQLEKSRLLSDRFSAERPKGSFSTLEIQRTEQGDSAMYLCASSLEQGDYGYTFGSGTRLTVV.